This TCR beta chain was sequenced for a study of T cells after yellow fever vaccination. TCRdb ran MiXCR on the 5' RACE reads and lists one entry per CDR3 protein. This repertoire shows fewer than 350,000 distinct CDR3 sequences, 8.7% found once; its top ten account for about 20%. This sample comprised PBMCs, obtained on the day of the first yellow fever vaccination. The origin of this receptor is a man between 18 and 35 years old who received the YFV17D yellow fever vaccine.

As DNA, the CDR3 is TGCGCCAGAGCCGACAGGGAGAACCAAAACATTCAGTACTTC. Translating gives CARADRENQNIQYF. The V call is TRBV10-1, the J call TRBJ2-4, with TRBD1 identical over 7 bases. The CDR3 is 14 amino acids. CDR1 WNHNN and CDR2 SYGVQD come from the germline V gene (reference sequence). The trim removed 9 bases at V and 5 bases at J, leaving 10 bases unmatched.